This paragraph reports one TCR beta chain. This entry comes from a study of blood T cell repertoires in COVID-19. The overall study: Sources were T cells, B-cell-depleted T cells, or PBMCs; the material itself was cDNA or gDNA.

Libraries were prepared by immunoSEQ multiplex PCR; TCRdb keeps only in-frame clonotypes and omits some of them. The sample holds roughly 260,000 clones, around nine tenths seen once. The CDR3 contains 16 residues. Germline V lookup: CDR1 SGHTA, CDR2 FQGNSA. Trimming took 1 base from V and 4 from J; bases not matched to a gene: 3. Among Cohort 3 donors, those recovered had two negative PCRs, clearance, or symptom resolution. The chain carries TRBV7-2 and TRBJ2-1; 11 bases agree with TRBD2. Source material: PBMCs or T cells enriched from blood (not recorded which). This clonotype was obtained from a woman in her late teens or twenties who had recovered from COVID-19. The CDR3 sequence is CASSLEGLAEYNEQFF. The CDR3 DNA sequence: TGTGCCAGCAGCTTAGAGGGACTAGCGGAATACAATGAGCAGTTCTTC.